Presented here are 32 T cell receptor beta chains from one specimen sequenced in a study of blood T cell repertoires in COVID-19. Only in-frame clones appear in the TCRdb table, and some are missing; sequencing was by immunoSEQ multiplex PCR. This table holds 45,000 or so clones, about 80% found once. Source material: peripheral blood. These receptors were collected from a human donor in a cohort sampled during active COVID-19.

This clone appeared once. V is TRBV28 and J is TRBJ1-5; 9 bases line up with TRBD1. Germline-derived CDR1 and CDR2 are MDHEN and SYDVKM. The CDR3 is 16 amino acids. Trimming at V came to 4 bases and at J to 1 base, leaving 5 bases not matched to a gene. Written as DNA, the CDR3 is TGTGCCAGCAGTTGGACAGGGGCAGGGAGCAATCAGCCCCAGCATTTT. Amino acids: CASSWTGAGSNQPQHF.

This clone appeared a single time. This chain uses TRBV6-5 with TRBJ1-1; no reliable D call. V was trimmed by 0 bases and J by 6 bases, leaving 5 bases between them. This CDR3 has 12 residues. CDR1 and CDR2 (germline): MNHEY, SVGAGI. The chain's CDR3 is CASSYSGAEAFF. The CDR3 DNA reads TGTGCCAGCAGTTACTCCGGGGCTGAAGCTTTCTTT.

This clone was observed a single time. The CDR3 nucleotides read TGTGCCAGCAGCCCCCGGTCTGCGGGGGGTCCAGATACGCAGTATTTT. It codes for CASSPRSAGGPDTQYF. This chain uses TRBV7-9 with TRBJ2-3, with 8 bases aligning to TRBD2. Germline V gives CDR1 SEHNR, CDR2 FQNEAQ (reference sequence). The CDR3 loop spans 16 amino acids. The V segment lost 5 bases and the J segment 4 bases; nucleotides outside the gene matches: 11.

The V call is TRBV18, the J call TRBJ2-3, with 9 bases identical to TRBD2. Unmatched junction bases numbered 5, after V lost 0 bases and J lost 4 bases. The CDR3 is made up of 16 amino acids. Germline loops: CDR1 KGHSH, CDR2 LQKENI. CDR3 nucleotides: TGTGCCAGCTCACCACCGGCGCGGGGGGGGGCAGATACGCAGTATTTT. Protein: CASSPPARGGADTQYF.

The genes are TRBV5-1 and TRBJ1-2; 8 nucleotides match TRBD1. V lost 4 bases and J lost 6; bases outside the gene matches: 5. Germline loops: CDR1 SGHRS, CDR2 YFSETQ. CDR3 length: 13 residues. The CDR3 DNA sequence: TGCGCCAGCAGCCTAGGACAGGGTCATGGCTACACCTTC. This translates into CASSLGQGHGYTF.

V usage is TRBV19 and J usage is TRBJ1-2; 7 bases match TRBD1. This CDR3 has 13 amino acids. With 4 bases clipped from V and 8 bases from J, the junction kept 7 bases outside the gene matches. In germline, CDR1 is LNHDA, CDR2 SQIVND (reference sequence). The CDR3 DNA is TGTGCCAGTAGTACCAGAGAGGGGGCGGGCTACACCTTC. It translates to CASSTREGAGYTF.

This chain connects TRBV5-1 to TRBJ2-3; 10 positions match TRBD2. Trimming took 3 bases from V and 6 from J; bases not matched to a gene: 7. The length of the CDR3 is 15 residues. Germline values: CDR1 SGHRS, CDR2 YFSETQ. The CDR3 loop reads CASSWSGGAEDTQYF. CDR3 in DNA: TGCGCCAGCAGCTGGAGCGGGGGGGCCGAGGATACGCAGTATTTT.

V and J are TRBV28 and TRBJ1-1; possibly TRBD1 for D (6 bases). V was clipped by 8 bases and J by 2 bases, with 15 bases between them. Germline CDR1 MDHEN, CDR2 SYDVKM. The CDR3 totals 14 residues. CDR3 nucleotides: TGTGCCAGCGGTGGAGGACAGCCCAACACTGAAGCTTTCTTT. Protein sequence: CASGGGQPNTEAFF.

The chain links TRBV19 to TRBJ1-1, with 9 positions matching TRBD1. Trimming removed 5 bases from V and 2 bases from J; junction bases left unmatched: 3. The CDR3 is 14 amino acids. CDR1 and CDR2 from the germline V gene are LNHDA and SQIVND (reference sequence). CDR3 sequence (DNA): TGTGCCAGTAGTGCACAGGGGGCTAACACTGAAGCTTTCTTT. It translates to CASSAQGANTEAFF.

The chain is built from TRBV6-6 and TRBJ1-5; 12 nucleotides agree with TRBD1. This CDR3 contains 15 residues. The ends lost 7 bases at V and 4 bases at J; junction bases unmatched: 5. The germline CDR1 and CDR2 sequences are MNHNY and SVGAGI (reference sequence). The CDR3 DNA is TGTGCCAGCACCAGGGGACAGGGGGCTAATCAGCCCCAGCATTTT. Translated: CASTRGQGANQPQHF.

A remark on this clone: The junction differs from germline at one of its ends, possibly a read error. J is TRBJ2-5 and V is TRBV7-7, with 11 positions matching TRBD2. Germline CDR1 is SSHAT and CDR2 is FNYEAQ (reference sequence). CDR3 length equals 15 residues. Here the CDR3 DNA reads TGTGCTAGCAGCTTAGCGGGGGGGCCGATAGAGACCCAGTACTTC. The encoded protein is CASSLAGGPIETQYF.

V is TRBV5-1 and J is TRBJ2-5; 10 nucleotides agree with TRBD2. Germline assignment: CDR1 SGHRS and CDR2 YFSETQ. The CDR3 totals 19 residues. Trimming removed 4 bases from V and 2 bases from J; junction bases left unmatched: 17. The CDR3 nucleotides read TGCGCCAGCAGCGGGCGGACTTTAGCGGGGGGACCGCTTCAAGAGACCCAGTACTTC. Encoded protein: CASSGRTLAGGPLQETQYF.

The chain employs TRBV12-5 and TRBJ2-3; 9 positions agree with TRBD2. Germline trimming cut 3 bases from V and 1 base from J; bases unmatched to any gene: 20. The germline gives CDR1 LGHNT, CDR2 FRNRAP. This CDR3 spans 21 amino acids. The CDR3 here is CASGFTVSPRGGAEGTDTQYF. CDR3 in DNA: TGTGCTAGTGGTTTTACCGTATCTCCGCGCGGGGGGGCGGAGGGCACAGATACGCAGTATTTT.

This clone was counted a few times. The chain couples TRBV12-5 to TRBJ1-6; 7 nucleotides align to TRBD1. The germline gives CDR1 LGHNT, CDR2 FRNRAP. The CDR3 spans 14 residues. Trimming took 1 base from V and 8 from J; bases not matched to a gene: 2. The DNA for the CDR3 is TGTGCTAGTGGTTTGGGACAGGGAGATTCACCCCTCCACTTT. Translation gives CASGLGQGDSPLHF.

Comments on this clone: At one boundary the junction diverges from the germline segment, which might be a read error. This chain uses TRBV7-7 with TRBJ2-1; TRBD2 agrees at 12 bases. The length of the CDR3 is 14 residues. The germline V gene encodes CDR1 SSHAT and CDR2 FNYEAQ (reference sequence). CDR3 DNA: TGTGCTAGCAGCACGGGACTAGCGGGCAATGAGCAGTTCTTC. It codes for CASSTGLAGNEQFF.

The chain has TRBV5-4 and TRBJ1-2, with TRBD1 identical over 9 bases. V lost 4 bases to trimming and J lost 7 bases; unmatched junction nucleotides: 11. The CDR3 covers 15 residues. Per the germline V gene, CDR1 is SGHNT and CDR2 is YYREEE (reference sequence). The CDR3 DNA is TGTGCCAGCAGCCTCCCCGGGGACAGGGTCTCTGGCTACACCTTC. Translated, it gives CASSLPGDRVSGYTF.

V usage is TRBV19 and J usage is TRBJ2-7, with 7 bases matching TRBD2. Germline assignment: CDR1 LNHDA and CDR2 SQIVND (reference sequence). The junction had 7 bases not matched to a gene; V was cut back by 4 bases and J by 4 bases. There are 14 residues in the CDR3. CDR3 region: CASSTGREDYEQYF. As DNA, the CDR3 is TGTGCCAGTAGTACCGGACGGGAGGATTACGAGCAGTACTTC.

The chain has TRBV7-6 and TRBJ2-5; weak D call: TRBD2 (6 bases). The V end lost 5 bases, the J end lost 0 bases, and 16 bases lay between the germline ends. Germline lookup yields CDR1 SGHVS and CDR2 FNYEAQ. The CDR3 spans 16 residues. In nucleotides, the CDR3 is TGTGCCAGCAGCGTATCGGGACTCACGTACCAAGAGACCCAGTACTTC. Its protein product is CASSVSGLTYQETQYF.

J is TRBJ1-3 and V is TRBV15, with 7 bases that match TRBD1. J lost 5 bases, V lost 1 base, and 5 bases had no gene match. Germline CDR1 is LNHNV and CDR2 is YYDKDF (reference sequence). The CDR3 extends over 15 amino acids. Here the CDR3 DNA reads TGTGCCACCAGCAGAGCTGGACAGGAGCGAAACACCATATATTTT. Translating gives CATSRAGQERNTIYF.

This chain links TRBV4-3 with TRBJ2-2, with D possibly being TRBD2 (5 bases). V was pared by 1 base and J by 5 bases, with 8 bases between. This CDR3 region has 14 residues. CDR1 is LGHNA and CDR2 is YSLEER in the germline V gene. CDR3 protein: CASSQVQRTGELFF. In DNA, the CDR3 is TGCGCCAGCAGCCAAGTCCAGCGGACCGGGGAGCTGTTTTTT.

The chain carries TRBV30 and TRBJ1-1; D is unresolved. CDR1 and CDR2 (germline): GTSNPN, SVGIG (reference sequence). This CDR3 is 13 amino acids long. V was shortened by 4 bases and J by 3 bases, with 12 bases between the two germline ends. The CDR3 coding sequence is TGTGCCTGGACCTACTCTCGGGACACTGAAGCTTTCTTT. Translated: CAWTYSRDTEAFF.

V and J are TRBV9 and TRBJ2-1; D may be TRBD1 (6 bases). V lost 4 bases to trimming and J lost 11 bases, with 13 bases between them. Germline V gives CDR1 SGDLS, CDR2 YYNGEE. The CDR3 has 12 residues. In nucleotides, the CDR3 is TGTGCCAGCAGCCGCCCCGGGACAAAGCAGTTCTTC. Translated, it gives CASSRPGTKQFF. The variable domain in full, with the rest retrieved from reference TRBV9 and TRBJ2-1, is DSGVTQTPKHLITATGQRVTLRCSPRSGDLSVYWYQQSLDQGLQFLIQYYNGEERAKGNILERFSAQQFPDLHSELNLSSLELGDSALYFCASSRPGTKQFFGPGTRLTVL.

This chain joins TRBV18 and TRBJ2-7; D might be TRBD1 (5 bases). The V end was cut by 2 bases, the J end by 3 bases, with 11 bases between. The CDR3 loop spans 14 amino acids. Germline lookup yields CDR1 KGHSH and CDR2 LQKENI. The CDR3 spells CASSPIGHDYEQYF. In nucleotides, the CDR3 is TGTGCCAGCTCACCAATTGGACACGACTACGAGCAGTACTTC. The full variable domain, rest sourced from reference TRBV18 and TRBJ2-7, is NAGVMQNPRHLVRRRGQEARLRCSPMKGHSHVYWYRQLPEEGLKFMVYLQKENIIDESGMPKERFSAEFPKEGPSILRIQQVVRGDSAAYFCASSPIGHDYEQYFGPGTRLTVT.

This chain connects TRBV19 to TRBJ1-1, with D unresolved. Deletions cut 6 bases from V and 4 bases from J, with 15 bases between. Germline V gene sequence: CDR1 LNHDA, CDR2 SQIVND (reference sequence). The CDR3 is 14 amino acids. CDR3 bases: TGTGCCAGTAGCAACCGTCGGGAGACCACTGAAGCTTTCTTT. It encodes CASSNRRETTEAFF.

The chain recombines TRBV28 with TRBJ2-3; TRBD1 matches at 10 bases. The CDR3 runs 17 residues. Germline V CDR1 and CDR2: MDHEN, SYDVKM. The V segment lost 6 bases and the J segment 1 base; nucleotides outside the gene matches: 10. The CDR3 DNA sequence: TGTGCCAGCAGCCGAGACTTCGGGACAGGGGGCACAGATACGCAGTATTTT. This encodes CASSRDFGTGGTDTQYF.

The V call is TRBV27, the J call TRBJ1-2, with 9 bases that match TRBD1. CDR1 is MNHEY, CDR2 SMNVEV, per germline (reference sequence). Germline trimming cut 5 bases from V and 5 bases from J; bases unmatched to any gene: 6. CDR3 length equals 14 residues. CDR3 protein: CASSPGQGYYGYTF. The CDR3 DNA follows: TGTGCCAGCAGTCCGGGACAGGGTTATTATGGCTACACCTTC.

The J gene is TRBJ1-1, the V gene TRBV6-4; 8 positions agree with TRBD1. Germline CDR1 is MRHNA and CDR2 is SNTAGT. V was clipped by 7 bases and J by 2 bases; unmatched bases: 9. This CDR3 region has 15 residues. The CDR3 here is CASKGQAALNTEAFF. In DNA, the CDR3 is TGTGCCAGCAAGGGACAGGCCGCCCTCAACACTGAAGCTTTCTTT.

The chain combines TRBV18 with TRBJ2-1; 13 positions match TRBD2. V trimming: 5 bases; J trimming: 7 bases; junction bases outside the gene matches: 2. CDR1 and CDR2 (germline): KGHSH, LQKENI. This CDR3 spans 14 amino acids. CDR3 region: CASSTSGGANEQFF. The CDR3 nucleotides read TGTGCCAGCTCAACTAGCGGGGGGGCGAATGAGCAGTTCTTC.

V and J are TRBV19 and TRBJ2-3; perhaps TRBD2 as D (5 bases). The CDR3 has 15 amino acids. V lost 1 base and J lost 4, with 12 bases in between. Germline CDR1 LNHDA, CDR2 SQIVND (reference sequence). This CDR3 reads CASSIAALRADTQYF. Written as DNA, the CDR3 is TGTGCCAGTAGTATAGCCGCCCTGCGGGCAGATACGCAGTATTTT.

The chain links TRBV2 to TRBJ2-3; 7 nucleotides agree with TRBD1. Trimming took 4 bases from V and 1 from J; bases not matched to a gene: 5. From germline, CDR1 is SNHLY and CDR2 FYNNEI. CDR3 size: 15 residues. The CDR3 sequence is CASSGTGWGTDTQYF. DNA for the CDR3: TGTGCCAGCAGTGGGACAGGCTGGGGCACAGATACGCAGTATTTT.

This chain joins TRBV4-1 and TRBJ2-3, with 12 nucleotides matching TRBD2. The V and J ends lost 3 bases and 6 bases, in that order; junction bases with no gene match: 13. Germline loops: CDR1 MGHRA, CDR2 YSYEKL. The CDR3 has 18 residues. The CDR3 spells CASSHPLASGGARDTQYF. CDR3 nucleotides: TGCGCCAGCAGCCACCCGTTGGCTAGCGGGGGGGCCAGGGATACGCAGTATTTT.

This clone was counted once. The V call is TRBV19, the J call TRBJ1-1, with D possibly TRBD1 on 6 matching bases. CDR1 is LNHDA, CDR2 SQIVND, per germline (reference sequence). CDR3 length: 15 amino acids. The V and J ends lost 3 bases and 8 bases respectively, with 19 bases between them. This CDR3 reads CASSIKGGGQTEAFF. CDR3 coding DNA: TGTGCCAGTAGTATCAAAGGGGGGGGCCAGACAGAAGCTTTCTTT.